This T cell receptor beta chain stems from a study of cytotoxic CD8 clonotypes in ibrutinib-treated CLL. Study as a whole: Mean productive templates were 255,043; mean productive rearrangements were roughly 90,000.

CDR3 size: 19 residues. Germline V gene lookup returns CDR1 SEHNR and CDR2 FQNEAQ (reference sequence). Method: immunoSEQ multiplex PCR; TCRdb's copy keeps in-frame clones and lacks some. Of some 200,000 clones in the sample, 79% are singletons; the top ten hold about an eighth. Concerning this clone itself: The junction does not match germline at one end; this may be a read error.

The chain recombines TRBV7-9 with TRBJ1-2; 7 bases line up with TRBD1. This clonotype originated in a human donor with chronic lymphocytic leukemia. The sequenced sample was PBMCs, obtained after 12 months of ibrutinib treatment. The DNA for the CDR3 is TGTGCCAGCATCTTAGAGGGTGGGGGACAGCCGCCTTCAGACTATGGCTACACCTTC. The encoded protein is CASILEGGGQPPSDYGYTF.